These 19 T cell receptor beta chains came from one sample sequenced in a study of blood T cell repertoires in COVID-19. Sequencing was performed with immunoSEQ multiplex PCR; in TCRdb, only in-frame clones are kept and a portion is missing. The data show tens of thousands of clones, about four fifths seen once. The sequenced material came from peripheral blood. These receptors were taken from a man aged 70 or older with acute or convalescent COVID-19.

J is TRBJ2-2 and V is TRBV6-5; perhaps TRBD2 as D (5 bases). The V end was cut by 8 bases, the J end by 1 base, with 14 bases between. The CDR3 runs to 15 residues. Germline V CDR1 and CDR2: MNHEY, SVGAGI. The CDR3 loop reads CASPRSSWNTGELFF. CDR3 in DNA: TGTGCCAGCCCCCGATCTAGCTGGAACACCGGGGAGCTGTTTTTT.

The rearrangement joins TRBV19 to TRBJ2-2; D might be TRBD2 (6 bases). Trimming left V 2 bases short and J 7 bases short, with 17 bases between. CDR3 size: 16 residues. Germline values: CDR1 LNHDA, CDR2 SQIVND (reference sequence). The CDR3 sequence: CASSITRRDTHGELFF. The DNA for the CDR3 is TGTGCCAGTAGTATAACCCGGAGGGATACTCACGGGGAGCTGTTTTTT.

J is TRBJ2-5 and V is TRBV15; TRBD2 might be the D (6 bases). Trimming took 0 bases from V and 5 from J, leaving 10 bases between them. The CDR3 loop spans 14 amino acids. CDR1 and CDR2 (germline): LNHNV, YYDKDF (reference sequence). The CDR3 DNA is TGTGCCACCAGCAGAGATGGTGGGGGGGAGACCCAGTACTTC. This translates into CATSRDGGGETQYF.

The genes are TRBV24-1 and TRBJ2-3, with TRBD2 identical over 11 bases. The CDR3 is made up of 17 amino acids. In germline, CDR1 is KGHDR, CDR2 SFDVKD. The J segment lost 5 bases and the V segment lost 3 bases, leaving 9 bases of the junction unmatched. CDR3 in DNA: TGTGCCACCAGTGATCCAGTAGCGGGAGGGCCCTTAGATACGCAGTATTTT. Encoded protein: CATSDPVAGGPLDTQYF.

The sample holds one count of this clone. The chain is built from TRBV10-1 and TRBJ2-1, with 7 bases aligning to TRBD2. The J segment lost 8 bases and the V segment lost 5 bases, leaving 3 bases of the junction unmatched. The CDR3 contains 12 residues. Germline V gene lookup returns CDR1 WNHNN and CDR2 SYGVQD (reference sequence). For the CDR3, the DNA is TGCGCCAGCAGTAGGACTAGTTATGAGCAGTTCTTC. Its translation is CASSRTSYEQFF.

The CDR3 DNA is TGTGCCAGCAGTCAAATGAATGAAAAACTGTTTTTT. Translated, it gives CASSQMNEKLFF. The chain couples TRBV28 to TRBJ1-4; D gene uncertain. This CDR3 has 12 residues. Germline CDR1 and CDR2: MDHEN and SYDVKM. The ends were cut back, 5 bases at V and 5 bases at J, with 6 bases in the middle.

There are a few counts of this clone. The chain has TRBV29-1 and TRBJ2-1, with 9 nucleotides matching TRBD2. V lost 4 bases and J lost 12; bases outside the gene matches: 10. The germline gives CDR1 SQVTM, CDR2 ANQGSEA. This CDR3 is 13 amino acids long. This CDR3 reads CSVVSGTSLGQFF. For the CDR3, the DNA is TGCAGCGTTGTTTCCGGGACTAGCCTCGGGCAGTTCTTC.

This chain's CDR3 is CSASAGQGVETQYF. CDR3 DNA: TGCAGTGCTAGTGCCGGGCAGGGGGTAGAGACCCAGTACTTC. This chain links TRBV20-1 with TRBJ2-5; 7 nucleotides line up with TRBD1. This CDR3 is 14 amino acids long. Trimming cost V 3 bases and J 4 bases; bases outside gene matches: 8. Germline V gene lookup returns CDR1 DFQATT and CDR2 SNEGSKA (reference sequence).

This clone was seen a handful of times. In DNA, the CDR3 is TGTGCCAGCAGCGTAGATGGAGGCGGTGGCTACACCTTC. This gives the protein CASSVDGGGGYTF. This rearrangement joins TRBV9 to TRBJ1-2; D uncertain. Germline V gives CDR1 SGDLS, CDR2 YYNGEE. Trimming took 0 bases from V and 7 from J, leaving 10 bases between them. The CDR3 has 13 amino acids. Full variable domain (remainder filled in from reference TRBV9 and TRBJ1-2): DSGVTQTPKHLITATGQRVTLRCSPRSGDLSVYWYQQSLDQGLQFLIQYYNGEERAKGNILERFSAQQFPDLHSELNLSSLELGDSALYFCASSVDGGGGYTFGSGTRLTVV.

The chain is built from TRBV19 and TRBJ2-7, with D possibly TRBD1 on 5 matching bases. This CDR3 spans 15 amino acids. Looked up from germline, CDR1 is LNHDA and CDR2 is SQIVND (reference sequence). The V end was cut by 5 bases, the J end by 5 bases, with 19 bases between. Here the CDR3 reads CASSRDRASRDEQYF. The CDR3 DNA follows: TGTGCCAGTAGTCGAGACCGGGCCTCCAGGGACGAGCAGTACTTC.

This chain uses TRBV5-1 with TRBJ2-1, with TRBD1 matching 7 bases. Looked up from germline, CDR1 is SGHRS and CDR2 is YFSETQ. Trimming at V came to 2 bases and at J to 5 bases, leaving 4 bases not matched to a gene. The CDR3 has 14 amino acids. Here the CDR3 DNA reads TGCGCCAGCAGCTTTAGGGGGCTCGACAATGAGCAGTTCTTC. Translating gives CASSFRGLDNEQFF.

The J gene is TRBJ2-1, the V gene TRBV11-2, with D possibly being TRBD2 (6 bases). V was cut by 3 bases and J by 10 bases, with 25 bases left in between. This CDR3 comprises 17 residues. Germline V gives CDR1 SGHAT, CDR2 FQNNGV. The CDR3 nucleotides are TGTGCCAGCAGCTTTCGGGGTTGGGACTCCGGACCTCGCGAGCAGTTCTTC. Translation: CASSFRGWDSGPREQFF.

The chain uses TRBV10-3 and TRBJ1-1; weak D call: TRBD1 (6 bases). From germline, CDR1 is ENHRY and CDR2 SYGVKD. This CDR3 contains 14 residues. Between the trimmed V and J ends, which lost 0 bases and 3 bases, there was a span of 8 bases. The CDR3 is CAISESGGHTEAFF. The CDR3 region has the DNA TGTGCCATCAGTGAGTCAGGGGGTCACACTGAAGCTTTCTTT.

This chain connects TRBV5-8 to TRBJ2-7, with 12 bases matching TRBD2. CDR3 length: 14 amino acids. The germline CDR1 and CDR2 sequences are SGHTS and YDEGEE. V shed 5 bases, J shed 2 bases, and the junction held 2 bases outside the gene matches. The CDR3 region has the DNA TGTGCCAGCAGACGGACTAGCGGGACCTACGAGCAGTACTTC. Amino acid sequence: CASRRTSGTYEQYF.

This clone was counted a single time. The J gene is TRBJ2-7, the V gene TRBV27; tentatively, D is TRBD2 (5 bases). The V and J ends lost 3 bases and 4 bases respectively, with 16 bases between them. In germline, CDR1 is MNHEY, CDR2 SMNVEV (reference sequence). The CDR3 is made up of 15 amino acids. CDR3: CASSFVPPRGYEQYF. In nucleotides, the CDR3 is TGTGCCAGCAGTTTCGTCCCACCTCGGGGTTACGAGCAGTACTTC.

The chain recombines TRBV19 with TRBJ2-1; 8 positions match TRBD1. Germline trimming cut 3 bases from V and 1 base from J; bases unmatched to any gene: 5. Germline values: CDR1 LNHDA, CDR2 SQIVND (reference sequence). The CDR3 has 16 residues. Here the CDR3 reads CASSMGTGGSYNEQFF. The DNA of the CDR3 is TGTGCCAGTAGTATGGGCACAGGGGGATCCTACAATGAGCAGTTCTTC.

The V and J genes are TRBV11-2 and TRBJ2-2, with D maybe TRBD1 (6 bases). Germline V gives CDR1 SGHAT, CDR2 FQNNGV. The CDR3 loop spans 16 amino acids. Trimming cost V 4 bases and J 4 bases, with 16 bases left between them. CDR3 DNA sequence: TGTGCCAGCAGCTCTAAAACAGGGTTAGGCACCGGGGAGCTGTTTTTT. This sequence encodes CASSSKTGLGTGELFF.

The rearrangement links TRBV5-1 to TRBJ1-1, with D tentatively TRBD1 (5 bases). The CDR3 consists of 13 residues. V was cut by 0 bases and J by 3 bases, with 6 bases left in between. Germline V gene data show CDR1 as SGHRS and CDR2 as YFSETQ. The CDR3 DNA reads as TGCGCCAGCAGCTTGGTACAGGACACTGAAGCTTTCTTT. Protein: CASSLVQDTEAFF.

CDR3 region: CASRSPLGGANVLTF. For the CDR3, the DNA is TGTGCCAGCAGATCCCCCCTCGGTGGGGCCAACGTCCTGACTTTC. The chain is built from TRBV28 and TRBJ2-6; D is uncertain. Germline V lookup: CDR1 MDHEN, CDR2 SYDVKM. Deletions cut 6 bases from V and 3 bases from J, with 12 bases between. CDR3 size: 15 residues.